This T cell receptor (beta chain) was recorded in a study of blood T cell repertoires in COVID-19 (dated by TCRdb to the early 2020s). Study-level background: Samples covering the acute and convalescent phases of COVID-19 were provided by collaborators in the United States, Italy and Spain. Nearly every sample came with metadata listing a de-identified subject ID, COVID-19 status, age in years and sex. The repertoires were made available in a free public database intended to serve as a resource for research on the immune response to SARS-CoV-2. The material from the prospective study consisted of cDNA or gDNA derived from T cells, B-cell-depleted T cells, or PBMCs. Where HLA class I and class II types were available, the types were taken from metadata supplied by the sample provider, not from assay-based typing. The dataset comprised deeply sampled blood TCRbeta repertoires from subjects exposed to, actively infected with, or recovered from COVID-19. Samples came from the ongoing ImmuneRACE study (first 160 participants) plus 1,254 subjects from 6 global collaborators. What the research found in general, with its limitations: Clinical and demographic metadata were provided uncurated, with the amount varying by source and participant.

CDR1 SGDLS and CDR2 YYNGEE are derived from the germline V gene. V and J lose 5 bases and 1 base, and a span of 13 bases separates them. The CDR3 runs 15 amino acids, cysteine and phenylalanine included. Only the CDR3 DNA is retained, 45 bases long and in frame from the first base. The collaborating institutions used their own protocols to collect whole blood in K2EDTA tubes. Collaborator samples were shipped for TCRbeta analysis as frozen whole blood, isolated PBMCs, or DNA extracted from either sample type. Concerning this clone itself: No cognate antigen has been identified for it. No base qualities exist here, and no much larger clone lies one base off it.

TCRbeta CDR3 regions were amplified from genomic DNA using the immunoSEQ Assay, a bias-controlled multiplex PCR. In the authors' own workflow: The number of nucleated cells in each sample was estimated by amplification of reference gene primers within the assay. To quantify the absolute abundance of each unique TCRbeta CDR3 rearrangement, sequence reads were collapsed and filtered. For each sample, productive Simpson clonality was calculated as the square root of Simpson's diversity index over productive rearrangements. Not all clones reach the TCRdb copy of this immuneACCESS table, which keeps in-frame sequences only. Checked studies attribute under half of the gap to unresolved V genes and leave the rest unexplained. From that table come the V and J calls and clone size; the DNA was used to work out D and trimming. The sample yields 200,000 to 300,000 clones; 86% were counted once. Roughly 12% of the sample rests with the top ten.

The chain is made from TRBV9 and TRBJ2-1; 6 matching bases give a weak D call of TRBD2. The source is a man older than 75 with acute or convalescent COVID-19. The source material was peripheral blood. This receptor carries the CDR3 CASSLSGLSYNEQFF. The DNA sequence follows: TGTGCCAGCAGTCTAAGCGGGTTATCCTACAATGAGCAGTTCTTC.